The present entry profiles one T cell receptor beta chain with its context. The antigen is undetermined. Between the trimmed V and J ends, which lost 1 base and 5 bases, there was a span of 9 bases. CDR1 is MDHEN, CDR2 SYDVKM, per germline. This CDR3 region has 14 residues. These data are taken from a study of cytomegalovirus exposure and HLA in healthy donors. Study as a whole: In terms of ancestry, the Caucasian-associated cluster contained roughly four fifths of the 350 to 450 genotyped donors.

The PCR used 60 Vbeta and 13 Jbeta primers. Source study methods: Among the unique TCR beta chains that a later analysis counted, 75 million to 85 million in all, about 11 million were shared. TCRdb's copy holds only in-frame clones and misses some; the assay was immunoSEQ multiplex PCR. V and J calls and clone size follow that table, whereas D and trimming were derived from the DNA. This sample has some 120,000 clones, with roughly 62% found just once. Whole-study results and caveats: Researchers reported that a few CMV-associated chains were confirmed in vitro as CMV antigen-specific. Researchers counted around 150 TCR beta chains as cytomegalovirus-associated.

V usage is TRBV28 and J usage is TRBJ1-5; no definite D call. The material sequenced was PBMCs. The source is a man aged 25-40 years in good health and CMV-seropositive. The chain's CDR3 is CASSLLEEYQPQHF. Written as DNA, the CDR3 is TGTGCCAGCAGTTTATTAGAGGAATATCAGCCCCAGCATTTT.